This T cell receptor beta chain was identified during a study of cytomegalovirus exposure and HLA in healthy donors. Study summary: Unique TCRs numbering some 80 million, obtained from HLA-typed donors, made up an early data release. Overall study results and limits: As a later analysis revealed, most CMV-associated TCR beta chains appeared HLA-restricted. Other equally common chains were less clonally expanded than HLA-associated TCR beta chains, a later analysis showed.

This clone occurred a few times. Antigen: not known. The study ran its PCR with 60 Vbeta and 13 Jbeta primers. TCRdb keeps only in-frame clones here, not all; method: immunoSEQ multiplex PCR. This table holds 110,000 to 150,000 clones, roughly three quarters found once. The material sequenced was PBMCs. The origin of this receptor is a middle-aged woman in good health and CMV-seronegative.

The CDR3 reads CATSRETASNQPQHF. The CDR3 DNA follows: TGTGCCACCAGCAGAGAGACAGCAAGCAATCAGCCCCAGCATTTT. V gene TRBV15 combines with J gene TRBJ1-5, with TRBD1 as a possible D gene (5 bases). There are 15 residues in the CDR3. The germline V gene encodes CDR1 LNHNV and CDR2 YYDKDF (reference sequence). The V end was cut by 0 bases, the J end by 1 base, with 7 bases between.